This TCR beta chain was profiled in a study of blood T cell repertoires in COVID-19. In the authors' workflow: By means of reference gene primer amplification, nucleated cell counts were estimated. Clones were read by immunoSEQ multiplex PCR, and TCRdb kept only the in-frame ones, dropping some. V, J and clone size are taken as reported in that table, and D and trimming were inferred from the DNA itself. The repertoire consists of 250,000 to 300,000 clones, with around four fifths occurring once and the leading ten covering approximately 5.9%. V was cut by 4 bases and J by 2 bases, with 17 bases left in between. From germline, CDR1 is SGHRS and CDR2 YFSETQ. The CDR3 is 16 residues long.

Sequenced material: peripheral blood. The sequence was collected from a man older than 75 with acute or convalescent COVID-19. V and J are TRBV5-1 and TRBJ2-3; perhaps TRBD2 as D (6 bases). In DNA, the CDR3 is TGCGCCAGCAGCGGGGGACTCGCCTCTTACACAGATACGCAGTATTTT. It specifies CASSGGLASYTDTQYF.